Shown below are 15 T cell receptor beta chains from a single sample sequenced in a study of human T cells and chemical hapten exposure. Time point noted: pre-sensitization, week 0. Treatment given: therapeutic diphenylcyclopropenone sensitization with weekly scalp DPC. A single record per CDR3 protein comes from TCRdb applying MiXCR to the RACE reads. The sample carries 300,000 to 450,000 distinct CDR3 sequences, more than 4.5% recorded once. The starting material was whole blood, obtained in connection with sensitization to the hapten diphenylcyclopropenone (DPC). The source of these receptors is a woman aged 50 to 60 with alopecia areata. Some clones in this sample may be carry-over from other donors' samples.

The rearrangement joins TRBV7-9 to TRBJ2-5; D gene ambiguous. Trimming pared 1 base from V and 2 bases from J, leaving 11 bases between. The CDR3 spans 15 residues. Germline V gives CDR1 SEHNR, CDR2 FQNEAQ (reference sequence). CDR3 in DNA: TGTGCCAGCAGCTTAGTGGTCGGAGTTCAAGAGACCCAGTACTTC. This encodes CASSLVVGVQETQYF.

This clonotype has at least ten counts. The chain combines TRBV28 with TRBJ2-2; possible D gene TRBD2, 6 bases. CDR1 is MDHEN and CDR2 is SYDVKM in the germline V gene. Trimming took 6 bases from V and 7 from J, leaving 18 bases between them. The CDR3 sequence is 15 residues long. The CDR3 protein is CASRWDSLTNGELFF. The CDR3 bases are TGTGCCAGCAGATGGGACTCCTTAACGAACGGGGAGCTGTTTTTT.

This clonotype showed up many times. As DNA, the CDR3 is TGTGCCAGCAGTTACTCAGTCGTCGGGAGGCCCTCCTACGAGCAGTACTTC. It is translated as CASSYSVVGRPSYEQYF. The V call is TRBV6-7, the J call TRBJ2-7, with 7 bases aligning to TRBD2. TRBV6-7 belongs to the ORF category, with a function that is uncertain. The CDR3 totals 17 residues. After removal of 0 bases from V and 0 bases from J, the junction contained 8 bases not matched to a gene.

This clonotype was counted a few times. Here the CDR3 reads CSVQWADTQYF. DNA of the CDR3: TGCAGCGTTCAGTGGGCAGATACGCAGTATTTT. V gene TRBV29-1 combines with J gene TRBJ2-3; D is unresolved. Per germline, CDR1 SQVTM and CDR2 ANQGSEA. The CDR3 spans 11 residues. Trimming took off 5 bases at V and 4 bases at J, with 7 bases between the two ends.

The table lists this clonotype with a few counts. The rearrangement uses TRBV20-1 and TRBJ2-1; 10 bases line up with TRBD2. The germline gives CDR1 DFQATT, CDR2 SNEGSKA (reference sequence). The V gene end was trimmed by 7 bases and the J gene end by 8 bases; junction bases not matched to a gene: 11. CDR3 size: 14 residues. The CDR3 DNA is TGCAGTGGCAGAGGTCTAGCGGGAGTTGATGAGCAGTTCTTC. It is translated as CSGRGLAGVDEQFF.

Ten or more counts support this clonotype. The gene calls are TRBV5-6 and TRBJ2-7, with TRBD1 as a possible D gene (5 bases). The CDR3 spans 15 residues. Trimming removed 0 bases from V and 7 bases from J, with 17 bases in between. Germline V gene lookup returns CDR1 SGHDT and CDR2 YYEEEE. Here the CDR3 reads CASSLGPWNQGEQYF. The CDR3 DNA is TGTGCCAGCAGCTTGGGGCCGTGGAATCAGGGAGAGCAGTACTTC.

This clonotype was observed a single time. A much larger clonotype is one base distant, so this may be a read error. V and J are TRBV6-6 and TRBJ2-1; D uncertain. Trimming left V 5 bases short and J 8 bases short, with 19 bases between. The CDR3 loop spans 15 amino acids. Germline V gene sequence: CDR1 MNHNY, CDR2 SVGAGI (reference sequence). The CDR3 DNA sequence: TGTGCCAGCAGTCCCCGAATAGCACCCCCGGATGAGCAGTTCTTC. Residues: CASSPRIAPPDEQFF.

This clonotype was seen only a few times. This sequence joins TRBV15 and TRBJ2-3, with TRBD1 matching 8 bases. The germline CDR1 and CDR2 sequences are LNHNV and YYDKDF (reference sequence). The CDR3 runs to 15 residues. V lost 2 bases to trimming and J lost 4 bases; unmatched junction nucleotides: 5. CDR3: CATSRSGQGPDTQYF. The CDR3 DNA reads TGTGCCACCAGCAGATCAGGACAGGGACCAGATACGCAGTATTTT.

The chain carries TRBV13 and TRBJ1-6; 8 nucleotides match TRBD1. J lost 10 bases, V lost 5 bases, and 10 bases had no gene match. This CDR3 comprises 15 residues. Germline CDR1 PRHDT, CDR2 FYEKMQ (reference sequence). As DNA, the CDR3 is TGTGCCAGCAGCCCACGACAGGGGATATGGTCACCCCTCCACTTT. The encoded protein is CASSPRQGIWSPLHF.

This chain connects TRBV12-3 or TRBV12-4 to TRBJ1-3, with a possible D match to TRBD1 (5 bases). The CDR3 loop spans 16 amino acids. The V end was cut by 1 base, the J end by 0 bases, with 10 bases between. CDR3 loop: CASSLGGGLSGNTIYF. CDR3 sequence (DNA): TGTGCCAGCAGTTTAGGGGGGGGACTCTCTGGAAACACCATATATTTT.

In its sample, this clonotype was seen many times. The chain employs TRBV7-9 and TRBJ2-7; D may be TRBD1 (6 bases). Germline V lookup: CDR1 SEHNR, CDR2 FQNEAQ (reference sequence). This CDR3 comprises 12 residues. V was trimmed by 4 bases and J by 5 bases, leaving 9 bases between them. CDR3 sequence reads: CASSSTGHEQYF. DNA for the CDR3: TGTGCCAGCAGCTCCACAGGGCACGAGCAGTACTTC.

There are many counts of this clonotype. This rearrangement joins TRBV7-6 to TRBJ2-1, with TRBD2 matching 10 bases. Germline loops: CDR1 SGHVS, CDR2 FNYEAQ. J was trimmed by 10 bases and V by 5 bases; bases with no gene match: 5. The CDR3 contains 13 residues. In nucleotides, the CDR3 is TGTGCCAGCAGCACCGGACTAGCGGTAGAGCAGTTCTTC. It is translated as CASSTGLAVEQFF. The variable domain in full, completed from reference TRBV7-6 and TRBJ2-1, reads GAGVSQSPRYKVTKRGQDVALRCDPISGHVSLYWYRQALGQGPEFLTYFNYEAQQDKSGLPNDRFSAERPEGSISTLTIQRTEQRDSAMYRCASSTGLAVEQFFGPGTRLTVL.

The V call is TRBV29-1, the J call TRBJ1-2, with D possibly matching TRBD1 (6 bases). The CDR3 length is 13 residues. V gave up 1 base and J gave up 13 bases, with 19 bases separating them. The germline V gene encodes CDR1 SQVTM and CDR2 ANQGSEA. The CDR3 here is CSVEVWTDNRPTF. The DNA of the CDR3 is TGCAGCGTTGAAGTTTGGACAGATAATAGACCCACCTTC.

This clonotype has only a few counts. The chain joins TRBV12-3 or TRBV12-4 to TRBJ2-3; 7 bases agree with TRBD1. The V gene end was trimmed by 7 bases and the J gene end by 12 bases; junction bases not matched to a gene: 7. This CDR3 spans 11 amino acids. The CDR3 loop reads CASTQGFLQYF. Written as DNA, the CDR3 is TGTGCCAGCACACAGGGGTTCTTACAGTATTTT.

V and J are TRBV24-1 and TRBJ2-3, with 8 bases matching TRBD1. Germline V gene lookup returns CDR1 KGHDR and CDR2 SFDVKD. This CDR3 comprises 15 residues. Trimming at V came to 7 bases and at J to 4 bases, leaving 9 bases not matched to a gene. DNA for the CDR3: TGTGCCACCAGGGTCCGGGACAGGAGATCAGATACGCAGTATTTT. It is translated as CATRVRDRRSDTQYF.